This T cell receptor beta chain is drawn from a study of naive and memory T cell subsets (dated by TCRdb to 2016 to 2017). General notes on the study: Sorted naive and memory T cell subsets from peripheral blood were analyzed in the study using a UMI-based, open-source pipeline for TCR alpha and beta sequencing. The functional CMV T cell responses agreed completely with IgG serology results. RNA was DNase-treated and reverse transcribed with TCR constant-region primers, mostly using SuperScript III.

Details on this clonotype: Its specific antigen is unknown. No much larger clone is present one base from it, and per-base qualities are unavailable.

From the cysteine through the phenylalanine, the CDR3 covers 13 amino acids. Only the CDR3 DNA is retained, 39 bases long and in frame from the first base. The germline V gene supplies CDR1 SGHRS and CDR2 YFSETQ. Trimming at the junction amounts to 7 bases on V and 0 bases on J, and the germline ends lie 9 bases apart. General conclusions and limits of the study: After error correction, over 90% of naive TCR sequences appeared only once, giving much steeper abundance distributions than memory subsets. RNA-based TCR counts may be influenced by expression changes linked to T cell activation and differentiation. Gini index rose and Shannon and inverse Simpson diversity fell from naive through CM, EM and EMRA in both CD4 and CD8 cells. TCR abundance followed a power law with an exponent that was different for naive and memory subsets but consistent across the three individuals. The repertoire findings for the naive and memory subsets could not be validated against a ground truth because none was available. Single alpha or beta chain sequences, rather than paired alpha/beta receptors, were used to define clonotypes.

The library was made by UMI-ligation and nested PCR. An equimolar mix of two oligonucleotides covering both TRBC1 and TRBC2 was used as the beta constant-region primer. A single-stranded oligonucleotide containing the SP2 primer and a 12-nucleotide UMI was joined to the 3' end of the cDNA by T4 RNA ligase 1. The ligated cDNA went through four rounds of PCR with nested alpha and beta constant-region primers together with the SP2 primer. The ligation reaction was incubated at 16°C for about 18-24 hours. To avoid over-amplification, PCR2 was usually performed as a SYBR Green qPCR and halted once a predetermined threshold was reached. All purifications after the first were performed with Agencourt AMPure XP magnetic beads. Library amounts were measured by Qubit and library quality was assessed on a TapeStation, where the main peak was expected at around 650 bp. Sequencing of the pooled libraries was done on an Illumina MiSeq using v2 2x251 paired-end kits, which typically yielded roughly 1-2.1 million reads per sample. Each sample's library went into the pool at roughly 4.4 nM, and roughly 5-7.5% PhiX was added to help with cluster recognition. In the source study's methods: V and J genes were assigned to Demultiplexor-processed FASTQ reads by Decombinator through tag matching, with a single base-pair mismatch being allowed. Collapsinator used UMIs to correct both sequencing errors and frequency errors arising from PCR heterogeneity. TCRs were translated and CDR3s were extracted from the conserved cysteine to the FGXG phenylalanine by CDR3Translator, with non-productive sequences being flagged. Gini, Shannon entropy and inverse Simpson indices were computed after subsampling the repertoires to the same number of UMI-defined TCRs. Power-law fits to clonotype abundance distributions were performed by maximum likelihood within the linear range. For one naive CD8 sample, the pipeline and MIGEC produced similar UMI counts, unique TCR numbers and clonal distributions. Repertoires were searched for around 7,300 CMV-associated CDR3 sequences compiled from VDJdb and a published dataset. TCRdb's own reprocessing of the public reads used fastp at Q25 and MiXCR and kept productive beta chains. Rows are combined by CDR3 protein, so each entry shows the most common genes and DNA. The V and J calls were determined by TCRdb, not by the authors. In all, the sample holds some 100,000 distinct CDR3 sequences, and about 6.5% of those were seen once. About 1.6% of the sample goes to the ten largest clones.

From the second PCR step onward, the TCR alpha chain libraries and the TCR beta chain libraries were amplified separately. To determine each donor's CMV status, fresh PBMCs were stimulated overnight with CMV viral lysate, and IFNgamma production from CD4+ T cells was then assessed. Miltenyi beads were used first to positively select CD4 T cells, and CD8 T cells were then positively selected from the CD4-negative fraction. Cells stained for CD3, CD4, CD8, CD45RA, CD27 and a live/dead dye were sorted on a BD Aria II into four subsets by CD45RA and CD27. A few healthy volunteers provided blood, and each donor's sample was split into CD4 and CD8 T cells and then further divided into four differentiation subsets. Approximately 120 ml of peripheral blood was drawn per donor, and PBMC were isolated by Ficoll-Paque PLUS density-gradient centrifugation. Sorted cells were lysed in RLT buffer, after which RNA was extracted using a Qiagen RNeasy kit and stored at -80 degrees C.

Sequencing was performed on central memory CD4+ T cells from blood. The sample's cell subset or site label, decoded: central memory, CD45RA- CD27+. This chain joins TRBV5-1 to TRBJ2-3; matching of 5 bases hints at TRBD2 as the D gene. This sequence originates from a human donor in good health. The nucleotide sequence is TGCGCCAGCGCACTAGGTAGCACAGATACGCAGTATTTT. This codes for CASALGSTDTQYF.